This T cell receptor (beta chain) was captured by sequencing in a study of shared clonotypes between healthy human individuals. Regarding the study as a whole: When compared with the clonotypes that were shared by all four sorted-subset donors, the non-shared clonotypes turned out to have lower generation probabilities.

There are 20 residues in the CDR3. Germline V lookup: CDR1 MNHEY, CDR2 SMNVEV (reference sequence). V gave up 5 bases and J gave up 1 base, with 27 bases separating them. Concerning this clone itself: Its cognate antigen is unknown.

Repertoires were generated with immunoSEQ multiplex PCR, while TCRdb's copy carries only in-frame clones and drops some. The sample yields some 2,100,000 clones, about 92% seen once. Positive CCR7 selection of CD45RO-negative cells yielded the naive CD8 cells, and terminally differentiated effector memory CD45RA+ cells were excluded. The specimen sequenced was naive CD8+ T cells from PBMCs. The source of this sequence is a man aged 18 to 29 in good health. Some clones in this sample may be carry-over from other donors' samples. This chain joins TRBV27 and TRBJ2-1, with D uncertain. In nucleotides, the CDR3 is TGTGCCAGCAGTCCCTCCCACTCGATAACATCGATGGGATCCTACAATGAGCAGTTCTTC. Protein sequence: CASSPSHSITSMGSYNEQFF.